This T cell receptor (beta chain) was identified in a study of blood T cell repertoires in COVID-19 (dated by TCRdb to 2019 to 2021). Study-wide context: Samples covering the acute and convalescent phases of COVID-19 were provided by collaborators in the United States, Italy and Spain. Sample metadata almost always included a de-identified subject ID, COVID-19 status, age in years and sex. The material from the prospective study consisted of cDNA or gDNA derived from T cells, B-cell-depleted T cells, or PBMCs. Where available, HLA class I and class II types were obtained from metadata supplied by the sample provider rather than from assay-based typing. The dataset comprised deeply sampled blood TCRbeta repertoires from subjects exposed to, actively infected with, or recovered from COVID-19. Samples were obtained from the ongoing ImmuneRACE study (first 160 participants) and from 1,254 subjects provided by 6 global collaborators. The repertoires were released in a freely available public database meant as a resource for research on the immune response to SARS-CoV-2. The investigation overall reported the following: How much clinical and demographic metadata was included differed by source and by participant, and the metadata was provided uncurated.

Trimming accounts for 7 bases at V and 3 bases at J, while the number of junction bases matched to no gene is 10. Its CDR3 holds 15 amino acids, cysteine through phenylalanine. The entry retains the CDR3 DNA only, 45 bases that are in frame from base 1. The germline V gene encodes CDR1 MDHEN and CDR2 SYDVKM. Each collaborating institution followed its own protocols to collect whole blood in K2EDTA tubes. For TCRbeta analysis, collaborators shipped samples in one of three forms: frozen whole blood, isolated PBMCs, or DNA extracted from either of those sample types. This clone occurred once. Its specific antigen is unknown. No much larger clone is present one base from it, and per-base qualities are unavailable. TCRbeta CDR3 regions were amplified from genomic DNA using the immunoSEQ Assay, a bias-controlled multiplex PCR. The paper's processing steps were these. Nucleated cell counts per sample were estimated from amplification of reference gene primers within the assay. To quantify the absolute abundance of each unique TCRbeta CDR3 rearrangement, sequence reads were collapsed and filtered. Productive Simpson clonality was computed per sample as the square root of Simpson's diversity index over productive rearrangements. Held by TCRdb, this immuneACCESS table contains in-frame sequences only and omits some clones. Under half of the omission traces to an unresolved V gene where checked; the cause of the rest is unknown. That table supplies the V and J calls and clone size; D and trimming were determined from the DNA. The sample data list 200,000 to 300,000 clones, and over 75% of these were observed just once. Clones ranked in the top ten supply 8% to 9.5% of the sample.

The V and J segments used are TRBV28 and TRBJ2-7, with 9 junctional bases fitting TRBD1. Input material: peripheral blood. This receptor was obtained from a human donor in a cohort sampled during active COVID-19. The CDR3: CASTTYPGQGYEQYF. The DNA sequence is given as TGTGCCAGCACCACCTATCCGGGACAGGGCTACGAGCAGTACTTC. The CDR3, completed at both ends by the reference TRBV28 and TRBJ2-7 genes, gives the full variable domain DVKVTQSSRYLVKRTGEKVFLECVQDMDHENMFWYRQDPGLGLRLIYFSYDVKMKEKGDIPEGYSVSREKKERFSLILESASTNQTSMYLCASTTYPGQGYEQYFGPGTRLTVT.